These 20 T cell receptor beta chains were sequenced from one sample in a study of cytomegalovirus exposure and HLA in healthy donors. Clones were read by immunoSEQ multiplex PCR, and TCRdb kept only the in-frame ones, dropping some. The sample records some 80,000 clones, 96% being singletons. The material sequenced was PBMCs. The receptors were gathered from a young man in good health and CMV-seropositive.

V usage is TRBV6-5 and J usage is TRBJ1-5; D ambiguous. V was pared by 10 bases and J by 7 bases, with 23 bases between. Looked up from germline, CDR1 is MNHEY and CDR2 is SVGAGI. This CDR3 comprises 15 residues. CDR3 sequence (DNA): TGTGCCACCGCCTCGACGGGGTACTCGAGGCAGCCCCAGCATTTT. It encodes CATASTGYSRQPQHF.

The chain links TRBV25-1 to TRBJ1-1; D perhaps matches TRBD1 (5 bases). The CDR3 has 14 amino acids. Trimming pared 5 bases from V and 1 base from J, leaving 11 bases between. In germline, CDR1 is MGHDK, CDR2 SYGVNS. CDR3 sequence reads: CASSRYQGNTEAFF. For the CDR3, the DNA is TGTGCCAGCAGTAGATATCAGGGGAACACTGAAGCTTTCTTT. Together with reference TRBV25-1 and TRBJ1-1, the CDR3 gives the full variable domain: EADIYQTPRYLVIGTGKKITLECSQTMGHDKMYWYQQDPGMELHLIHYSYGVNSTEKGDLSSESTVSRIRTEHFPLTLESARPSHTSQYLCASSRYQGNTEAFFGQGTRLTVV.

The CDR3 spells CASSRRGLYNEQFF. CDR3 sequence (DNA): TGTGCCAGTTCTAGGAGGGGGCTATACAATGAGCAGTTCTTC. V is TRBV19 and J is TRBJ2-1; maybe TRBD1 (7 bases). The ends were cut back, 8 bases at V and 4 bases at J, with 15 bases in the middle. This CDR3 comprises 14 residues. The germline CDR1 and CDR2 sequences are LNHDA and SQIVND (reference sequence). The whole variable domain, remainder taken from reference TRBV19 and TRBJ2-1, is DGGITQSPKYLFRKEGQNVTLSCEQNLNHDAMYWYRQDPGQGLRLIYYSQIVNDFQKGDIAEGYSVSREKKESFPLTVTSAQKNPTAFYLCASSRRGLYNEQFFGPGTRLTVL.

V gene TRBV5-1 combines with J gene TRBJ2-1; the D is unclear. From germline, CDR1 is SGHRS and CDR2 YFSETQ. Trimming took off 1 base at V and 4 bases at J, with 9 bases between the two ends. The CDR3 consists of 14 residues. CDR3 sequence reads: CASSLKTVYNEQFF. The DNA of the CDR3 is TGCGCCAGCAGCTTGAAAACAGTTTACAATGAGCAGTTCTTC. Full variable domain (outside the CDR3, taken from reference TRBV5-1 and TRBJ2-1): KAGVTQTPRYLIKTRGQQVTLSCSPISGHRSVSWYQQTPGQGLQFLFEYFSETQRNKGNFPGRFSGRQFSNSRSEMNVSTLELGDSALYLCASSLKTVYNEQFFGPGTRLTVL.

The rearrangement uses TRBV29-1 and TRBJ2-1; TRBD1 aligns across 10 bases. The ends lost 7 bases at V and 8 bases at J; junction bases unmatched: 11. The length of the CDR3 is 14 residues. The germline gives CDR1 SQVTM, CDR2 ANQGSEA. CDR3 DNA: TGCAGCGCGGGAAGACAGGGGGCTATCTATGAGCAGTTCTTC. Its protein product is CSAGRQGAIYEQFF.

V usage is TRBV7-3 and J usage is TRBJ1-2; D possibly corresponds to TRBD1 (6 bases). Trimming shortened V by 3 bases and J by 4 bases, and 15 bases separated the two germline ends. Looked up from germline, CDR1 is SGHTA and CDR2 is FQGTGA. The CDR3 covers 15 residues. The CDR3 coding sequence is TGTGCCAGCAGCTTGGGGATAGGGACATCCTATGGCTACACCTTC. Translation: CASSLGIGTSYGYTF. Using reference TRBV7-3 and TRBJ1-2 for the parts outside the CDR3, the full variable domain is GAGVSQTPSNKVTEKGKYVELRCDPISGHTALYWYRQSLGQGPEFLIYFQGTGAADDSGLPNDRFFAVRPEGSVSTLKIQRTERGDSAVYLCASSLGIGTSYGYTFGSGTRLTVV.

The chain has TRBV4-1 and TRBJ1-4; tentatively, D is TRBD1 (5 bases). The CDR3 is made up of 19 amino acids. Germline V lookup: CDR1 MGHRA, CDR2 YSYEKL. Trimming stripped 0 bases from V and 6 bases from J, with 23 bases between. CDR3 in DNA: TGCGCCAGCAGCCAAGATCGGTGGCAGGCACGTCTAGGGGATGAAAAACTGTTTTTT. Its protein product is CASSQDRWQARLGDEKLFF.

The rearrangement joins TRBV27 to TRBJ2-6; TRBD1 matches at 9 bases. The CDR3 is 18 residues long. With V trimmed by 4 bases and J by 0 bases, 7 bases remained unmatched. Germline assignment: CDR1 MNHEY and CDR2 SMNVEV (reference sequence). The CDR3 region is CASSSGTGLASGANVLTF. In nucleotides, the CDR3 is TGTGCCAGCAGTTCCGGGACAGGGCTCGCCTCTGGGGCCAACGTCCTGACTTTC.

This sequence joins TRBV27 and TRBJ2-7, with a possible D match to TRBD2 (6 bases). The CDR3 contains 19 residues. Germline assignment: CDR1 MNHEY and CDR2 SMNVEV (reference sequence). Trimming took off 5 bases at V and 2 bases at J, with 28 bases between the two ends. The CDR3 loop reads CASSPPVIYRGLPTYEQYF. CDR3 DNA sequence: TGTGCCAGCAGTCCACCCGTCATTTATCGGGGGTTACCAACCTACGAGCAGTACTTC.

This sequence joins TRBV5-1 and TRBJ2-2, with unresolved D. The germline V gene encodes CDR1 SGHRS and CDR2 YFSETQ. The CDR3 contains 14 residues. V lost 4 bases, J lost 0 bases, and 7 bases lay in between. CDR3 protein: CASSPPANTGELFF. CDR3 in DNA: TGCGCCAGCAGCCCCCCCGCGAACACCGGGGAGCTGTTTTTT.

CDR3 DNA sequence: TGCGCCAGCAGCCTGAGCGGACCAGCGAATCAGCCCCAGCATTTT. Translated, it gives CASSLSGPANQPQHF. The genes are TRBV4-1 and TRBJ1-5; D is uncertain. V was trimmed by 4 bases and J by 4 bases, leaving 14 bases between them. CDR3 length: 15 amino acids. The germline V gene encodes CDR1 MGHRA and CDR2 YSYEKL.

The CDR3 spells CASSIGRAGVETQYF. The CDR3 bases are TGTGCCAGCAGCATCGGTCGCGCGGGAGTGGAGACCCAGTACTTC. The chain is built from TRBV5-4 and TRBJ2-5; 7 bases match TRBD2. The CDR3 has 15 residues. CDR1 and CDR2 from the germline V gene are SGHNT and YYREEE (reference sequence). V gave up 4 bases and J gave up 5 bases; unmatched junction bases: 11.

V is TRBV5-1 and J is TRBJ2-5; TRBD1 agrees at 10 bases. This CDR3 is 14 amino acids long. V lost 4 bases and J lost 5; bases outside the gene matches: 5. The germline V gene has CDR1 SGHRS and CDR2 YFSETQ. The CDR3 nucleotides read TGCGCCAGCAGCCCTATGACAGGGGGCGAGACCCAGTACTTC. It encodes CASSPMTGGETQYF.

The rearrangement joins TRBV29-1 to TRBJ1-4; D remains unclear. The V gene's germline CDR1 is SQVTM and CDR2 ANQGSEA. V was cut by 6 bases and J by 4 bases, with 18 bases left in between. CDR3 size: 15 residues. The CDR3 DNA sequence: TGCAGCGTATCGACCGGGAGTCGCGGTAATGAAAAACTGTTTTTT. Residues: CSVSTGSRGNEKLFF.

The chain employs TRBV15 and TRBJ1-1; D uncertain. The CDR3 is 15 amino acids. V lost 0 bases to trimming and J lost 0 bases, with 8 bases between them. CDR1 is LNHNV, CDR2 YYDKDF, per germline (reference sequence). Here the CDR3 reads CATSRDPGMNTEAFF. The CDR3 bases are TGTGCCACCAGCAGAGATCCGGGAATGAACACTGAAGCTTTCTTT.

This chain connects TRBV28 to TRBJ1-5; TRBD1 matches at 7 bases. CDR3 size: 14 residues. The J segment lost 7 bases and the V segment lost 5 bases, leaving 8 bases of the junction unmatched. Germline values: CDR1 MDHEN, CDR2 SYDVKM. CDR3 sequence (DNA): TGTGCCAGCAGTGGAACAGGGGACGGGCAGCCCCAGCATTTT. It yields the protein CASSGTGDGQPQHF. Using reference TRBV28 and TRBJ1-5 for the parts outside the CDR3, the full variable domain is DVKVTQSSRYLVKRTGEKVFLECVQDMDHENMFWYRQDPGLGLRLIYFSYDVKMKEKGDIPEGYSVSREKKERFSLILESASTNQTSMYLCASSGTGDGQPQHFGDGTRLSIL.

This chain uses TRBV11-2 with TRBJ1-1, with 7 bases aligning to TRBD1. Germline loops: CDR1 SGHAT, CDR2 FQNNGV. The ends lost 4 bases at V and 8 bases at J; junction bases unmatched: 7. The CDR3 is 13 residues long. The CDR3 DNA is TGTGCCAGCAGCTCACCCAGGGGGGCGGAAGCTTTCTTT. Protein product: CASSSPRGAEAFF.

The chain has TRBV15 and TRBJ2-7; D might be TRBD1 (6 bases). The germline V gene has CDR1 LNHNV and CDR2 YYDKDF (reference sequence). The germline V and J ends were trimmed by 5 bases and 7 bases, with 12 bases remaining between them. The CDR3 runs to 12 residues. The DNA for the CDR3 is TGTGCCACCAGCCTCTTAGGGGGTGAGCAGTACTTC. Amino acid sequence: CATSLLGGEQYF.

The V call is TRBV6-1, the J call TRBJ1-4; D is perhaps TRBD1 (5 bases). The CDR3 is 15 amino acids. Germline CDR1 and CDR2: MNHNS and SASEGT. V shed 6 bases and J shed 6 bases, with 17 bases lying between them. The DNA for the CDR3 is TGTGCCAGCAGCAACCTTTGGGGCGGGGATGAAAAACTGTTTTTT. Protein sequence: CASSNLWGGDEKLFF.

Notes on this clone: A single base separates this from a much larger clone, so it may be a read error. The same CDR3 also results from other DNA sequences found in this sample. The rearrangement links TRBV7-9 to TRBJ2-1, with D unresolved. Germline CDR1 and CDR2: SEHNR and FQNEAQ (reference sequence). The CDR3 sequence is 13 residues long. V was shortened by 3 bases and J by 4 bases, with 7 bases between the two germline ends. CDR3 sequence: CASSFSVYNEQFF. As DNA, the CDR3 is TGTGCCAGCAGCTTTTCCGTTTACAATGAGCAGTTCTTC.